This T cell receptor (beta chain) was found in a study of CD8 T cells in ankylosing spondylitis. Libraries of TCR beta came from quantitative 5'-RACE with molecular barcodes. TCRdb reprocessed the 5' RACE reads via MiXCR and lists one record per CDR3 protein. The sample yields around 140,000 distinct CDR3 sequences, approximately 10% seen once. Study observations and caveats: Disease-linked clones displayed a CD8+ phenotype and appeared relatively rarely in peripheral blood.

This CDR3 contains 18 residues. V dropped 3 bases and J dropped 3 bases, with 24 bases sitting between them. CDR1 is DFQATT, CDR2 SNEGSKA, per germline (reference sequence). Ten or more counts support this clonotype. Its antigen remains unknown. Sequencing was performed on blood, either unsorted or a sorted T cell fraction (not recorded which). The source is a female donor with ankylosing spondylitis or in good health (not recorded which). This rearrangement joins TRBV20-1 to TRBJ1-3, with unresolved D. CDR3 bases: TGCAGTGCTAGTGATCATGAGGCGACGGGTAATTTTGGAAACACCATATATTTT. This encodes CSASDHEATGNFGNTIYF.